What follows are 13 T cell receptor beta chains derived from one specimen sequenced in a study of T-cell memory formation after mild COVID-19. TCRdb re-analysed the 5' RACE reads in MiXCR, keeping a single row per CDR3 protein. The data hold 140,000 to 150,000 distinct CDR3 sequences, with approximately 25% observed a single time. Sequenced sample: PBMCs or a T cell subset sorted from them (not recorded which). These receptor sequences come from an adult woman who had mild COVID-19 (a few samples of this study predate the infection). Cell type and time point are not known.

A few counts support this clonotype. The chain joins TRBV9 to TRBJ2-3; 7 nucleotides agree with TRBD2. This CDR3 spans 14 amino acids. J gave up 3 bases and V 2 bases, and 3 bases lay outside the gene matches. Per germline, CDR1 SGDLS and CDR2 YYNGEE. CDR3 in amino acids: CASSVQRDTDTQYF. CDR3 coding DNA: TGTGCCAGCAGCGTCCAGCGGGATACAGATACGCAGTATTTT.

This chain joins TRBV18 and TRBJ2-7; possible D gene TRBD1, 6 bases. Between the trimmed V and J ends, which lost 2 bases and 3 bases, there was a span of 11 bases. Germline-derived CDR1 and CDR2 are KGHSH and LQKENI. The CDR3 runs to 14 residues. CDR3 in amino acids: CASSPYRVLYEQYF. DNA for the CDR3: TGTGCCAGCTCACCATACAGGGTACTCTACGAGCAGTACTTC.

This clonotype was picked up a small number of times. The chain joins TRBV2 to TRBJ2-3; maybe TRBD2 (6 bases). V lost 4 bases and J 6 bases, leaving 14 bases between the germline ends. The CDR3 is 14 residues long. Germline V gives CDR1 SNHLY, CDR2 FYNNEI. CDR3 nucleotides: TGTGCCAGCAGTGGTTTGGAGGCGGGGGATACGCAGTATTTT. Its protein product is CASSGLEAGDTQYF.

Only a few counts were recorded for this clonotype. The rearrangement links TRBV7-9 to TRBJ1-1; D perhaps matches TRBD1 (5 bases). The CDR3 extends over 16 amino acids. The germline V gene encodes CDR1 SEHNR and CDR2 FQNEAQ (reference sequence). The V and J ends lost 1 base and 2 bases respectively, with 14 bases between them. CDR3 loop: CASSLGVQATNTEAFF. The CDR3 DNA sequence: TGTGCCAGCAGCTTAGGAGTACAGGCCACTAACACTGAAGCTTTCTTT.

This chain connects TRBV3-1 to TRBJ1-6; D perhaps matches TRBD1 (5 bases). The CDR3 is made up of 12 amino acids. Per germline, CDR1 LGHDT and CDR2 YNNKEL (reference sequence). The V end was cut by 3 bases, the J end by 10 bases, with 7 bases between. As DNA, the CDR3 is TGTGCCAGCAGCCAGTGGGGGTCACCCCTCCACTTT. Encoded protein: CASSQWGSPLHF.

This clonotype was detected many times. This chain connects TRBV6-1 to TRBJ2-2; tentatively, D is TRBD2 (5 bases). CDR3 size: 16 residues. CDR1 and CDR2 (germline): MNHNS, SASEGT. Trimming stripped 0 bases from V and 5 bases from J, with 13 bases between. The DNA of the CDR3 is TGTGCCAGCAGTGAAGCTGGAGGATTCGAGACCGGGGAGCTGTTTTTT. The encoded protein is CASSEAGGFETGELFF.

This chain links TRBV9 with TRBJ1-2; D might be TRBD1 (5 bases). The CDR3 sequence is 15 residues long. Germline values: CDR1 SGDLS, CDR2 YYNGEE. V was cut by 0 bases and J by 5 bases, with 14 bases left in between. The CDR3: CASSVGSGGIYGYTF. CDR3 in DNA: TGTGCCAGCAGCGTAGGATCCGGGGGGATATATGGCTACACCTTC.

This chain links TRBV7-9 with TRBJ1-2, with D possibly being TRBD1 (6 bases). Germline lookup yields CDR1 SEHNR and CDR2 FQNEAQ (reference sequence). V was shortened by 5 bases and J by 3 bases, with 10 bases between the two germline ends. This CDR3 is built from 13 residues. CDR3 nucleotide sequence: TGTGCCAGCAGCGTGGACAGTTACTATGGCTACACCTTC. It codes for CASSVDSYYGYTF.

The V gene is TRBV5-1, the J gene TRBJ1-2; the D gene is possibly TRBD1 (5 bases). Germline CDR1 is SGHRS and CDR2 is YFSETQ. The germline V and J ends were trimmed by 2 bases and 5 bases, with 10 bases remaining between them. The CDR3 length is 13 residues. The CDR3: CASSFTGEYGYTF. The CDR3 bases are TGCGCCAGCAGCTTTACGGGGGAATATGGCTACACCTTC.

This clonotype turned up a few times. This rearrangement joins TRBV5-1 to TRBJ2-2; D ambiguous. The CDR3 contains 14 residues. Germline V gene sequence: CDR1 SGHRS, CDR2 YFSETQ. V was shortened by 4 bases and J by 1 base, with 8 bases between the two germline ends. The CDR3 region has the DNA TGCGCCAGCAGCCTGCTGCGGAACACCGGGGAGCTGTTTTTT. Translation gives CASSLLRNTGELFF.

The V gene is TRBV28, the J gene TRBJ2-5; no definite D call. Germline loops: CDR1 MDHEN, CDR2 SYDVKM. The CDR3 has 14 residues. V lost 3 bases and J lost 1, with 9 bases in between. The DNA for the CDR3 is TGTGCCAGCAGTTTTCAAGGGCTCCAAGAGACCCAGTACTTC. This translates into CASSFQGLQETQYF.

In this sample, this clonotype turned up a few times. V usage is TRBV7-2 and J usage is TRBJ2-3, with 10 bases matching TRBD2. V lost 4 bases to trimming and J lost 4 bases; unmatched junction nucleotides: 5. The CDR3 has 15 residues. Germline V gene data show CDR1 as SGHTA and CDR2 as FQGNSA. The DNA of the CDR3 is TGTGCCAGCAGCTCCCTAGCGGGAGCCCCAGATACGCAGTATTTT. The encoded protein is CASSSLAGAPDTQYF.

The CDR3 sequence is CSADPIVASSNTGELFF. CDR3 nucleotide sequence: TGCAGTGCTGATCCTATTGTAGCATCGTCGAACACCGGGGAGCTGTTTTTT. The rearrangement links TRBV20-1 to TRBJ2-2, with no clear D. The V gene's germline CDR1 is DFQATT and CDR2 SNEGSKA (reference sequence). V lost 5 bases and J 0 bases, leaving 19 bases between the germline ends. The CDR3 length is 17 residues.